This T cell receptor (beta chain) was found in a study of T cell repertoires in cytomegalovirus infection. Study results and caveats: HLA-C-restricted CMV-specific TCR beta clonotypes prevailed in the ex vivo response.

This clonotype occurred many times. Antigen: not known. TCRdb analysed the reads with MiXCR anew, one entry per CDR3 protein. The table lists some 220,000 distinct CDR3 sequences, under 8.5% of them singletons. Trimming cost V 5 bases and J 6 bases, with 11 bases left between them. This CDR3 is 13 amino acids long. Per the germline V gene, CDR1 is SGHTA and CDR2 is FQGTGA. The TCR was taken from a human donor in good health (CMV status not recorded). Some clones in this sample may be carry-over from other donors' samples. The sample consisted of PBMCs. The chain combines TRBV7-3 with TRBJ2-1; no firm D call. The CDR3 loop reads CASSPRGTNEQFF. Written as DNA, the CDR3 is TGTGCCAGCAGCCCCCGTGGTACCAATGAGCAGTTCTTC.